These T cell receptor beta chains were read from a single sample in a study of T-cell memory formation after mild COVID-19. A single record per CDR3 protein comes from TCRdb applying MiXCR to the 5' RACE reads. The table records roughly 480,000 distinct CDR3 sequences, roughly 23% of them present only once. The sample consisted of PBMCs or a T cell subset sorted from them (not recorded which). The receptor set was obtained from an adult woman who had mild COVID-19 (a few samples of this study predate the infection). Cell type and time point are not known. Each CDR3 is given with its conserved first and last residue. The D gene is left open where the match is weak. Some rows mark clone size as missing; the rest say once, few, many or name a class of expanded clone.

v_gene	j_gene	d_gene	abundance	CDR3nt	CDR3aa
TRBV2	TRBJ1-1	TRBD1	NA	TGTGCCAGCCCTAGGGACAGGATGAACACTGAAGCTTTCTTT	CASPRDRMNTEAFF
TRBV12-5	TRBJ2-6	TRBD1	NA	TGTGCTAGTGGTCGGAGGACAGGGGTACTCTCTGGGGCCAACGTCCTGACTTTC	CASGRRTGVLSGANVLTF
TRBV7-3	TRBJ1-1	NA	NA	TGTGCCAGCAGCGAAGATGGGGCAAGCGCTTTCTTT	CASSEDGASAFF
TRBV24-1	TRBJ1-1	NA	few	TGTGCCGTCGCTATGGGAGGGAACACTGAAGCTTTCTTT	CAVAMGGNTEAFF
TRBV12-3/TRBV12-4	TRBJ2-1	NA	few	TGTGCCAGCAGTTTCTTGTGGGCCCTGGAGGGAAGTCACAGTTTTGAGCAGTTCTTC	CASSFLWALEGSHSFEQFF
TRBV4-2	TRBJ2-7	TRBD1	few	TGTGCCAGCAGCCAAGGGACAGGGGTAACCTACGAGCAGTACTTC	CASSQGTGVTYEQYF
TRBV20-1	TRBJ2-5	NA	few	TGCAGTGCTGACCCTCGACCTGAGGAGACCCAGTACTTC	CSADPRPEETQYF
TRBV6-5	TRBJ2-1	TRBD2	NA	TGTGCCAGCAGTTACGGGCGGGGGGGCCTTTATGAGCAGTTCTTC	CASSYGRGGLYEQFF
TRBV4-3	TRBJ2-2	NA	NA	TGCGCCAGCAGAGCAGAAAGGGCAGGCACCATCGGGGAGCTGTTTTTT	CASRAERAGTIGELFF
TRBV20-1	TRBJ1-2	NA	NA	TGCAGTGCTGGACCCCATCGCTATGGCTACACCTTC	CSAGPHRYGYTF
TRBV7-2	TRBJ2-5	NA	few	TGTGCCAGCAGCCCCGTGCACAAGGGCCCGGCGGGGAAGACCCAGTACTTC	CASSPVHKGPAGKTQYF
TRBV20-1	TRBJ2-3	NA	NA	TGCAGTGCTGGGCCGCAGGGCGGGGGCCGCACAGATACGCAGTATTTT	CSAGPQGGGRTDTQYF
TRBV25-1	TRBJ2-1	TRBD2	NA	TGTGCAAGCAGTCGTAGCGGGGGGACCCCACTCCCCAATGAGCAGTTCTTC	CASSRSGGTPLPNEQFF
TRBV7-2	TRBJ2-7	NA	NA	TGTGCCAGCAGACCCTACGAGGGGCACGAGCAGTACTTC	CASRPYEGHEQYF
TRBV5-6	TRBJ2-1	TRBD1	NA	TGTGCCAGCAGCTTCGGGACAGGGCGAACCAATGAGCAGTTCTTC	CASSFGTGRTNEQFF
TRBV11-3	TRBJ2-3	TRBD1	few	TGTGCCAGCAGCTTTGGGACAGGGGAACGGGGAGATACGCAGTATTTT	CASSFGTGERGDTQYF
TRBV7-2	TRBJ2-3	NA	many	TGTGCCAGCAGCTTATGGCTGACAGATACGCAGTATTTT	CASSLWLTDTQYF
TRBV7-2	TRBJ2-3	NA	NA	TGTGCCAGCAGTTACCGGGCCTATTTCACAGATACGCAGTATTTT	CASSYRAYFTDTQYF
TRBV4-1	TRBJ2-7	TRBD1	few	TGCGCCAGCAACCCGACAGGGTTGGTAGTGTACGAGCAGTACTTC	CASNPTGLVVYEQYF
TRBV6-6	TRBJ2-3	NA	NA	TGTGCCACCCGCCGAAGCGACCGCCCTCCAGGGGATACGCAGTATTTT	CATRRSDRPPGDTQYF
TRBV5-1	TRBJ2-6	TRBD2	NA	TGCGCCAGCAGCTTCTGGACTAGCGGGAGAAGCTCTGGGGCCAACGTCCTGACTTTC	CASSFWTSGRSSGANVLTF
TRBV4-1	TRBJ2-5	TRBD2	few	TGCGCCAGCGGCCGTTTTCTGGGAGGGGAGACCCAGTACTTC	CASGRFLGGETQYF
TRBV24-1	TRBJ2-1	TRBD2	few	TGTGCCACCAGTGCCCCCGTCGCACTAGCGGGAGACAATGAGCAGTTCTTC	CATSAPVALAGDNEQFF
TRBV5-1	TRBJ2-7	NA	NA	TGCGCCAGCAGCGATGACAGCCTCAGCTCCTACGAGCAGTACTTC	CASSDDSLSSYEQYF
TRBV5-4	TRBJ2-7	NA	few	TGTGCCAGCAGCATCGACATCTCCTACGAGCAGTACTTC	CASSIDISYEQYF
TRBV7-8	TRBJ2-4	TRBD2	NA	TGTGCCAGCAGGTCGAAGGAGCGGGGGCACAAAAACATTCAGTACTTC	CASRSKERGHKNIQYF
TRBV28	TRBJ1-1	TRBD1	NA	TGTGCCAGCAGTTTATTGATACCACAGGGGGCGAACACTGAAGCTTTCTTT	CASSLLIPQGANTEAFF
TRBV7-3	TRBJ2-6	NA	few	TGTGCCAGCAGCTCGTCAGGGTCTTCTGGGGCCAACGTCCTGACTTTC	CASSSSGSSGANVLTF
TRBV4-1	TRBJ1-5	TRBD1	few	TGCGCCAGCAGCCAGACAGGGACCAATCAGCCCCAGCATTTT	CASSQTGTNQPQHF
TRBV3-1	TRBJ2-7	TRBD1	NA	TGTGCCAGCAGCCAAGTCTGGGGACAGGGGCACGAGCAGTACTTC	CASSQVWGQGHEQYF
TRBV18	TRBJ2-1	TRBD2	NA	TGTGCCAGCTCACAACGACTAGCGGGTGGCTCCTACAATGAGCAGTTCTTC	CASSQRLAGGSYNEQFF
TRBV12-3/TRBV12-4	TRBJ2-7	TRBD1	few	TGTGCCAGCAGTTTTGGGCACAGGGGCTACGAGCAGTACTTC	CASSFGHRGYEQYF
TRBV20-1	TRBJ2-1	NA	few	TGCAGTGCTAGAGAACTCCTAGGGGGTGAGCAGTTCTTC	CSARELLGGEQFF
TRBV7-7	TRBJ2-3	NA	many	TGTGCTAGCAGCAAAGGGACGGACCGCACAGATACGCAGTATTTT	CASSKGTDRTDTQYF